This T cell receptor (beta chain) stems from a study of PD-1 blockade in classical Hodgkin lymphoma. Assay: immunoSEQ multiplex PCR; the TCRdb copy retains only in-frame clones and omits some. The table records under 70,000 clones, over 70% of them present only once. The CDR3 totals 15 residues. Trimming removed 0 bases from V and 4 bases from J; junction bases left unmatched: 3. In germline, CDR1 is SGDLS, CDR2 YYNGEE. Each of the patients experienced relapse following autologous stem cell transplantation, and their brentuximab vedotin exposure differed. In its sample, this clone was seen once. This sequence joins TRBV9 and TRBJ2-5; TRBD2 aligns across 10 bases. This specimen consisted of peripheral blood mononuclear cells (PBMCs), obtained before the second cycle of nivolumab. This clonotype originated in a human donor with classical Hodgkin lymphoma. CDR3 DNA: TGTGCCAGCAGCGTAGAGGCTAGCGGGAGAGAGACCCAGTACTTC. This sequence encodes CASSVEASGRETQYF.